The clone carrying this T cell receptor beta chain appeared a few times. Its antigen is unknown. TCR beta CDR3 regions were amplified from RNA transcripts. HTBI primers were the set used in a first-round RT-PCR of the TCR CDR3. MiXCR, applied by TCRdb to the multiplex PCR reads, yields one record per CDR3 protein. The table includes about 260,000 distinct CDR3 sequences, approximately 23% detected once. From germline, CDR1 is SGHRS and CDR2 YFSETQ. V was cut by 1 base and J by 5 bases, with 22 bases left in between. This CDR3 is 18 amino acids long. This sample was included in a study of T cells in Graves' hyperthyroidism and ophthalmopathy. Overall study findings and caveats: Most thyroid clonotypes expanded above 0.001 were also detected in blood. Separation of ophthalmopathy from stable hyperthyroidism was achieved by a 13 V-J model.

The sample taken for sequencing was blood. The chain is built from TRBV5-1 and TRBJ2-1; D call uncertain. The receptor comes from a man aged 25 to 40 with Graves' ophthalmopathy. CDR3 nucleotides: TGCGCCAGCAGCTTGTGGGCAGTAGTTACCCCACGGGACAATGAGCAGTTCTTC. It is translated as CASSLWAVVTPRDNEQFF.